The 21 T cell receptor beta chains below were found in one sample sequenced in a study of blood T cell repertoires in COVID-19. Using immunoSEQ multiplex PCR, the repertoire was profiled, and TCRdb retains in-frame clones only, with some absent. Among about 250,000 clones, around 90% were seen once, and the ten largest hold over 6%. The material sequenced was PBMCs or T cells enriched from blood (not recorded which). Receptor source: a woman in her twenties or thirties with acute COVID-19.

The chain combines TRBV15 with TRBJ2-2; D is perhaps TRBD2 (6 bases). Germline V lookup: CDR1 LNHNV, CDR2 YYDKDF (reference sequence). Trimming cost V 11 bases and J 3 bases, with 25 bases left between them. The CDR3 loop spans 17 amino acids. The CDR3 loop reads CARDGGEVRLDTGELFF. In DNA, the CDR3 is TGTGCCCGTGATGGCGGGGAGGTTCGATTGGACACCGGGGAGCTGTTTTTT.

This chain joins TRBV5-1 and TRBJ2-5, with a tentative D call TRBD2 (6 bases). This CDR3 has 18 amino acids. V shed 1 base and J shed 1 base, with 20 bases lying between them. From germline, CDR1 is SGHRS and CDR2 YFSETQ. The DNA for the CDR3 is TGCGCCAGCAGCTTGTATTTAGGTGGACTGACTAGCCAAGAGACCCAGTACTTC. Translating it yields CASSLYLGGLTSQETQYF.

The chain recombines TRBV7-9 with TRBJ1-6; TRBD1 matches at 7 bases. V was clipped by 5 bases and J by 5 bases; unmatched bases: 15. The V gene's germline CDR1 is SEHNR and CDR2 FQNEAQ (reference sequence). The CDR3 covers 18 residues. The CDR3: CASSPPGTVGYDNSPLHF. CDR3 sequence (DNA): TGTGCCAGCAGCCCACCGGGGACAGTTGGATACGATAATTCACCCCTCCACTTT.

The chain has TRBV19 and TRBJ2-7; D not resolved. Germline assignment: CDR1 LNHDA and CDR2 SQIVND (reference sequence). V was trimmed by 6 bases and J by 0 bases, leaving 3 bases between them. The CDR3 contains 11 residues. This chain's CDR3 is CASSSSYEQYF. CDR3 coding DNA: TGTGCCAGTAGCAGCTCCTACGAGCAGTACTTC.

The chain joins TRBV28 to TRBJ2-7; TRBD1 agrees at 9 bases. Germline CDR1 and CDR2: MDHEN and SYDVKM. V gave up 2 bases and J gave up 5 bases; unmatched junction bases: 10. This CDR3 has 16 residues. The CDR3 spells CASSLNQGQGRDEQYF. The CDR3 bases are TGTGCCAGCAGTTTAAATCAGGGACAGGGCAGGGACGAGCAGTACTTC. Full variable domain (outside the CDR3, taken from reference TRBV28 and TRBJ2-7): DVKVTQSSRYLVKRTGEKVFLECVQDMDHENMFWYRQDPGLGLRLIYFSYDVKMKEKGDIPEGYSVSREKKERFSLILESASTNQTSMYLCASSLNQGQGRDEQYFGPGTRLTVT.

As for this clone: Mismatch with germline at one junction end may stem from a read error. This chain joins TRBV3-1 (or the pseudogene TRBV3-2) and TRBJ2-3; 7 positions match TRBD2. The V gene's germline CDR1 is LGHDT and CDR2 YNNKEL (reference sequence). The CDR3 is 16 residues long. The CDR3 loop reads CASSEERLAAPDTQYF. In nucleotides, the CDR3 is TGTGCCAGCAGCGAAGAGAGGCTAGCGGCCCCAGATACGCAGTATTTT.

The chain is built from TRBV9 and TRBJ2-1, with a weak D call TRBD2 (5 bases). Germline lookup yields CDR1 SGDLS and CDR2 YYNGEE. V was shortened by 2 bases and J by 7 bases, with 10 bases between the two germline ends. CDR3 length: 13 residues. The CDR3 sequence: CASSVFPGNEQFF. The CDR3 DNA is TGTGCCAGCAGCGTTTTTCCGGGAAATGAGCAGTTCTTC.

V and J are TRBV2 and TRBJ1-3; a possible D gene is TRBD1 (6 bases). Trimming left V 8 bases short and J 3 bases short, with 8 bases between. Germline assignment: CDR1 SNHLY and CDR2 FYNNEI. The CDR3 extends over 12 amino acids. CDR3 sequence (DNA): TGTGCCAGCCACAGGGATGGAAACACCATATATTTT. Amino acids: CASHRDGNTIYF.

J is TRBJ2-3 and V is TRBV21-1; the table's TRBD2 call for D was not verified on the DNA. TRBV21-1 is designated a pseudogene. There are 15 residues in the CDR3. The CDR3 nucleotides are TGTGCCAGCAGCGGACGTCGGGACTGCTGGGATACGCAGTATTTT. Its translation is CASSGRRDCWDTQYF.

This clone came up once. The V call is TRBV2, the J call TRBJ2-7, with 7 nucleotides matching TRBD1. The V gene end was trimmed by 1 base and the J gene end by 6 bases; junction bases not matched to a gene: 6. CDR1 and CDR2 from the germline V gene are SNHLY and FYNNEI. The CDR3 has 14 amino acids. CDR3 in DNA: TGTGCCAGCAGTGAAGGAGGGGGCGCGTTCGAGCAGTACTTC. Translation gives CASSEGGGAFEQYF.

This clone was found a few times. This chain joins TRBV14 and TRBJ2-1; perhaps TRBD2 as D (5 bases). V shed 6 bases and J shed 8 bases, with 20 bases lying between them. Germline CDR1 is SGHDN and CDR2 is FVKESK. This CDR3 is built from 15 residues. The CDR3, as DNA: TGTGCCAGCAGTAGGACTCGCCCCCTTGTCGATGAGCAGTTCTTC. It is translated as CASSRTRPLVDEQFF.

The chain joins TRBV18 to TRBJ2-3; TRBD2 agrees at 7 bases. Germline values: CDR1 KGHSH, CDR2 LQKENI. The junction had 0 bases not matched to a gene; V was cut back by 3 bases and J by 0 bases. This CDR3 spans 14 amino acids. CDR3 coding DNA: TGTGCCAGCTCACCGGGACTAAGCACAGATACGCAGTATTTT. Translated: CASSPGLSTDTQYF.

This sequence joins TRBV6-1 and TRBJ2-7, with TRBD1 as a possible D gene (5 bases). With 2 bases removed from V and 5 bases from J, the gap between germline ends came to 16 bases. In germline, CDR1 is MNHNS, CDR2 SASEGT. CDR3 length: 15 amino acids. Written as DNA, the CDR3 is TGTGCCAGCAGTGAACCTGCAGGGTACGGTAACGAGCAGTACTTC. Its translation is CASSEPAGYGNEQYF.

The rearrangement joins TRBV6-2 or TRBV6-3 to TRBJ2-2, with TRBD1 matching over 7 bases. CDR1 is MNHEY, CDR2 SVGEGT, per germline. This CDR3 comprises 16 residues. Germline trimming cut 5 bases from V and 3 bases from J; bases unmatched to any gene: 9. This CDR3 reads CASSPDRSPYTGELFF. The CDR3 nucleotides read TGTGCCAGCAGTCCGGACAGGAGTCCCTACACCGGGGAGCTGTTTTTT.

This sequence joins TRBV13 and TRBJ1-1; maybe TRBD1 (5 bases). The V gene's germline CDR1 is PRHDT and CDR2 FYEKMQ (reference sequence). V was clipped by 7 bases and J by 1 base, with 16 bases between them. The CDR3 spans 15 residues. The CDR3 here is CASIMENDRNTEAFF. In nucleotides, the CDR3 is TGTGCCAGCATCATGGAAAACGACAGGAACACTGAAGCTTTCTTT.

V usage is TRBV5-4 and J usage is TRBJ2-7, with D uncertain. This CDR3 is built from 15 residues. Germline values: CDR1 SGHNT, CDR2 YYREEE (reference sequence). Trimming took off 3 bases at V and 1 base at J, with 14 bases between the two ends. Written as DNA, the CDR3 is TGTGCCAGCAGCTCTGAGGTCGGCAGATCCTACGAGCAGTACTTC. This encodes CASSSEVGRSYEQYF. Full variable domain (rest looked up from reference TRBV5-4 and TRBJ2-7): ETGVTQSPTHLIKTRGQQVTLRCSSQSGHNTVSWYQQALGQGPQFIFQYYREEENGRGNFPPRFSGLQFPNYSSELNVNALELDDSALYLCASSSEVGRSYEQYFGPGTRLTVT.

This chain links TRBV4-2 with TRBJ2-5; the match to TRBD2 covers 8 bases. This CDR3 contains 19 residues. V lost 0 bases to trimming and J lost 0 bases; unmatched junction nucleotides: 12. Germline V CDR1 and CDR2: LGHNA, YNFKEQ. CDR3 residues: CASSQEVSGVYQYQETQYF. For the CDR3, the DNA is TGTGCCAGCAGCCAAGAAGTTAGCGGGGTATACCAATACCAAGAGACCCAGTACTTC.

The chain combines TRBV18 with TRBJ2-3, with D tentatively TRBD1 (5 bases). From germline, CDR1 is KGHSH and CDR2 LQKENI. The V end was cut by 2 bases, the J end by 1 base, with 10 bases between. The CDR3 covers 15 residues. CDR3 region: CASSPLEQGTDTQYF. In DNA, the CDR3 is TGTGCCAGCTCACCATTAGAACAGGGCACAGATACGCAGTATTTT.

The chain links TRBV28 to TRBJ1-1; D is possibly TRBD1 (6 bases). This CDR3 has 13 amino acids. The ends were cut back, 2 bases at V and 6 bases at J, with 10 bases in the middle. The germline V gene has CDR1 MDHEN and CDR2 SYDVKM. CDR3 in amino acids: CASSLVDSSEAFF. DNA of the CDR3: TGTGCCAGCAGTTTAGTGGACAGTTCTGAAGCTTTCTTT.

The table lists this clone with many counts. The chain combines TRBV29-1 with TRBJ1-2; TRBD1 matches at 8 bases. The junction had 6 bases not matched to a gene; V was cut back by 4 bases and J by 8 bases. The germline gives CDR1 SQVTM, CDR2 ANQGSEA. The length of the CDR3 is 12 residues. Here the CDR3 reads CSVGGQGRGYTF. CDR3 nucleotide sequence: TGCAGCGTTGGAGGACAGGGTCGAGGCTACACCTTC. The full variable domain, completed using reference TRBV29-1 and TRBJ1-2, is SAVISQKPSRDICQRGTSLTIQCQVDSQVTMMFWYRQQPGQSLTLIATANQGSEATYESGFVIDKFPISRPNLTFSTLTVSNMSPEDSSIYLCSVGGQGRGYTFGSGTRLTVV.

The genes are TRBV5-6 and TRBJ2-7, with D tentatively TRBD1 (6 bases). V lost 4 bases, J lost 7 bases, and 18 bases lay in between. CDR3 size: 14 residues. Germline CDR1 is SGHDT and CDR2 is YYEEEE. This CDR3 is CASSRTEARGEQYF. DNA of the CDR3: TGTGCCAGCAGCCGGACAGAAGCACGAGGGGAGCAGTACTTC.